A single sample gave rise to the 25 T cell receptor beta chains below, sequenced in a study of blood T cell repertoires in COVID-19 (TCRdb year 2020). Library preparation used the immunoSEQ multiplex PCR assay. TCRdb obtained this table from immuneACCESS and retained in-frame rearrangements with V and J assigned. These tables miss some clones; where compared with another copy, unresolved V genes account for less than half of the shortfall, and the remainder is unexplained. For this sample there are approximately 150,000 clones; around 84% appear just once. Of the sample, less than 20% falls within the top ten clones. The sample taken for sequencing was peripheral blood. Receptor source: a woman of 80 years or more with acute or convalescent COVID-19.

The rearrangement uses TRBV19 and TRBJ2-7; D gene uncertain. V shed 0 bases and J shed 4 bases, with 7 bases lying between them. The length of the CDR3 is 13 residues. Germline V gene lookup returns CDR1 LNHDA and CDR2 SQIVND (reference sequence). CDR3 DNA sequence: TGTGCCAGTAGTATAGAGAGAAGATACGAGCAGTACTTC. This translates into CASSIERRYEQYF.

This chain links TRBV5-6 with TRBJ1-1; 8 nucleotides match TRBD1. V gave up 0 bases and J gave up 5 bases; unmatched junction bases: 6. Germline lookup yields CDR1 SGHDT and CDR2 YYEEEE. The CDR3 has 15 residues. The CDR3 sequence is CASSLVDRAHTEAFF. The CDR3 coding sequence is TGTGCCAGCAGCTTGGTGGACAGGGCCCATACTGAAGCTTTCTTT.

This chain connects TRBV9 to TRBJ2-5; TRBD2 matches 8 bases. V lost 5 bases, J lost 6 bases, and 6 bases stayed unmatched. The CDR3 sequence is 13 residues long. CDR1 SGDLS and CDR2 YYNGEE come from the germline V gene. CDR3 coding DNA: TGTGCCAGCAGTCAGCGGGGGACGCAGACCCAGTACTTC. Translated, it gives CASSQRGTQTQYF.

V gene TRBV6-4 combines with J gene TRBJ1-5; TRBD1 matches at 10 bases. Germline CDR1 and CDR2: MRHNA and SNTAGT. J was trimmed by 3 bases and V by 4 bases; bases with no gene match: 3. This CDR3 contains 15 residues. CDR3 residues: CASSGQGAINQPQHF. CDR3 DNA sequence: TGTGCCAGCAGTGGACAGGGGGCGATCAATCAGCCCCAGCATTTT.

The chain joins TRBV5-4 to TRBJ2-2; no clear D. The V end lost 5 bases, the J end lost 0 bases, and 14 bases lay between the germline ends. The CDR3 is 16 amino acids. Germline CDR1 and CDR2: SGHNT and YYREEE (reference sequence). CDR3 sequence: CASRPSVLANTGELFF. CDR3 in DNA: TGTGCCAGCAGACCCTCCGTTCTAGCGAACACCGGGGAGCTGTTTTTT.

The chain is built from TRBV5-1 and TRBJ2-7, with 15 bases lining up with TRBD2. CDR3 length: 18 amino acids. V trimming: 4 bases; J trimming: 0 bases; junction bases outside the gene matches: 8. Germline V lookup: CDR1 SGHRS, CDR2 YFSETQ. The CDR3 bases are TGCGCCAGCAGCCCGGGACTAGCGGGAGGACCGAGCTCCTACGAGCAGTACTTC. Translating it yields CASSPGLAGGPSSYEQYF.

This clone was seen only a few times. The CDR3 region has the DNA TGCGCCAGCAGTGAGTTCGGGACAGGACCTAGCAATCAGCCCCAGCATTTT. Its protein is CASSEFGTGPSNQPQHF. The chain couples TRBV10-1 to TRBJ1-5, with 8 bases that match TRBD1. Germline values: CDR1 WNHNN, CDR2 SYGVQD (reference sequence). Losses at the gene ends were 1 base for V and 0 bases for J; bases not matched to a gene: 5. This CDR3 spans 17 amino acids.

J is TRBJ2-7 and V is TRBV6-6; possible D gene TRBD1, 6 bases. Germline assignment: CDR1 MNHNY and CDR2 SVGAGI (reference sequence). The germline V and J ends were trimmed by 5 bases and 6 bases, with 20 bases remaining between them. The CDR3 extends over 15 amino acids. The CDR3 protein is CASSPIAGVGGEQYF. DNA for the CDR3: TGTGCCAGCAGTCCCATCGCAGGGGTTGGCGGCGAGCAGTACTTC.

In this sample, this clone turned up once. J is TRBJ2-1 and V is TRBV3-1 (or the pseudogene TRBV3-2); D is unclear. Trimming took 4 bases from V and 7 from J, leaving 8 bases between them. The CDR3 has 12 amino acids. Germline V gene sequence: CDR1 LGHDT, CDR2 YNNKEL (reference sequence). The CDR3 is CASSLSGNEQFF. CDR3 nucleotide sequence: TGTGCCAGCAGCCTATCCGGGAATGAGCAGTTCTTC.

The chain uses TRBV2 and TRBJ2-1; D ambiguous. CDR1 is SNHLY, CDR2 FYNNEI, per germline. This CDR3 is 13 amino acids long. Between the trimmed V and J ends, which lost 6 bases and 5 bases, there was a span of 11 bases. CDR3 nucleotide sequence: TGTGCCAGCAGGCACCCTCCTAACAATGAGCAGTTCTTC. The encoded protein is CASRHPPNNEQFF.

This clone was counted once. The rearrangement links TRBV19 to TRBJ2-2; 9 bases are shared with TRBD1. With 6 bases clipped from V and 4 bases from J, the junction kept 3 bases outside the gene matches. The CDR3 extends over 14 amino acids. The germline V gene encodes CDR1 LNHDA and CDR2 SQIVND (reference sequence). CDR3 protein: CASRQGARTGELFF. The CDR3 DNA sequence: TGTGCCAGTAGACAGGGGGCTCGCACCGGGGAGCTGTTTTTT. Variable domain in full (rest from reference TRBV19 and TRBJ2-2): DGGITQSPKYLFRKEGQNVTLSCEQNLNHDAMYWYRQDPGQGLRLIYYSQIVNDFQKGDIAEGYSVSREKKESFPLTVTSAQKNPTAFYLCASRQGARTGELFFGEGSRLTVL.

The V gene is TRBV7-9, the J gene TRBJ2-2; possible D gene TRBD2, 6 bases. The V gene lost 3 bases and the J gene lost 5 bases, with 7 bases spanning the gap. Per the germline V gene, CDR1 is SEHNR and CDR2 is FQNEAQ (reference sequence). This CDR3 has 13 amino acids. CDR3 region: CASSLEGTGELFF. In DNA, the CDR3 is TGTGCCAGCAGCTTGGAGGGAACCGGGGAGCTGTTTTTT.

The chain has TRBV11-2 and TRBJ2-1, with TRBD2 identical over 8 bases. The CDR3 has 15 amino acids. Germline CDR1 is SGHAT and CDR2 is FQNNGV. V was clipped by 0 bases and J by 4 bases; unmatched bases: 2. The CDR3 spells CASSLELAAYNEQFF. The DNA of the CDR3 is TGTGCCAGCAGCTTAGAACTAGCGGCTTACAATGAGCAGTTCTTC.

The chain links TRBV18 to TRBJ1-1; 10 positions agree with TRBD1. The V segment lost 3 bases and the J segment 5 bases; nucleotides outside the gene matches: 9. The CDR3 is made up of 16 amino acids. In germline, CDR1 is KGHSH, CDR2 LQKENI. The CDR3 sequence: CASSPSGTGVRTEAFF. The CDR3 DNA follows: TGTGCCAGCTCACCTTCCGGGACAGGGGTTCGGACTGAAGCTTTCTTT.

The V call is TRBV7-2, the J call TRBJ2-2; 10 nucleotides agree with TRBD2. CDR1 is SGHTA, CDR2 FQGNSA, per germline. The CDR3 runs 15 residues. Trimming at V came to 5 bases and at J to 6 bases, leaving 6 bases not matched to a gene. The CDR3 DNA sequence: TGTGCCAGCAGCGTAAGCGGGGGGGCTCCCGGGGAGCTGTTTTTT. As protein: CASSVSGGAPGELFF.

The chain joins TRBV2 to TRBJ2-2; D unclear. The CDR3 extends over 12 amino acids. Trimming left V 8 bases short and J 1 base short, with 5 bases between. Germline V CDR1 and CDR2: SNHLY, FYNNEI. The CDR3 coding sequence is TGTGCCAGCCGCGGGAACACCGGGGAGCTGTTTTTT. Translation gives CASRGNTGELFF. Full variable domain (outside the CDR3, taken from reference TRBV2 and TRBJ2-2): EPEVTQTPSHQVTQMGQEVILRCVPISNHLYFYWYRQILGQKVEFLVSFYNNEISEKSEIFDDQFSVERPDGSNFTLKIRSTKLEDSAMYFCASRGNTGELFFGEGSRLTVL.

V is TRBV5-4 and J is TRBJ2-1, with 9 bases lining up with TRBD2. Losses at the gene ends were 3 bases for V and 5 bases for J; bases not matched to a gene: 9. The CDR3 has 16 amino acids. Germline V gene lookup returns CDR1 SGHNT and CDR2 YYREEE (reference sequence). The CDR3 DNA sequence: TGTGCCAGCAGCTCCCGCGTGAGCGGGAGGAACAATGAGCAGTTCTTC. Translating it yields CASSSRVSGRNNEQFF.

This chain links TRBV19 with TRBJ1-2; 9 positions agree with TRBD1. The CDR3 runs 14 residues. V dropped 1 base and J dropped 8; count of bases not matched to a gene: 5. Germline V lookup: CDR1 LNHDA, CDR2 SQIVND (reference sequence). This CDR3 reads CASSIAGTGNGYTF. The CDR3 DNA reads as TGTGCCAGTAGTATAGCTGGGACAGGGAACGGCTACACCTTC.

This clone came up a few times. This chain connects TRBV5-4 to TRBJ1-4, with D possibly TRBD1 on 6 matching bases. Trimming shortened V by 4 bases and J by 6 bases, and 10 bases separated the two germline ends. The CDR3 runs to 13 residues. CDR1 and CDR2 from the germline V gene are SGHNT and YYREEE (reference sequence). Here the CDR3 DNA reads TGTGCCAGCAGCGCCAGGGGTGATGAAAAACTGTTTTTT. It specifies CASSARGDEKLFF. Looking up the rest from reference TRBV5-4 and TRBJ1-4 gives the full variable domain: ETGVTQSPTHLIKTRGQQVTLRCSSQSGHNTVSWYQQALGQGPQFIFQYYREEENGRGNFPPRFSGLQFPNYSSELNVNALELDDSALYLCASSARGDEKLFFGSGTQLSVL.

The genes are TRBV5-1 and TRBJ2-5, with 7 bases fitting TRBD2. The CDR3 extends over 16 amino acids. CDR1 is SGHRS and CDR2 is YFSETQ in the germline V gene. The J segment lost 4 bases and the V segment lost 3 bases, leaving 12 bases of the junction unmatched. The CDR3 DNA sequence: TGCGCCAGCAGCTCTTCAGCGGGACCCAAGGGAGAGACCCAGTACTTC. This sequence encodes CASSSSAGPKGETQYF.

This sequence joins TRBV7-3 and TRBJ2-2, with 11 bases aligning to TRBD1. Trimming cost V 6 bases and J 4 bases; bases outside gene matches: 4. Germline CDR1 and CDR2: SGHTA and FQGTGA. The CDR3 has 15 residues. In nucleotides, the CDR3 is TGTGCCAGCAGAGGACAGGGGGCAAGCACCGGGGAGCTGTTTTTT. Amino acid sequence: CASRGQGASTGELFF. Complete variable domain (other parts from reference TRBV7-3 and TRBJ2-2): GAGVSQTPSNKVTEKGKYVELRCDPISGHTALYWYRQSLGQGPEFLIYFQGTGAADDSGLPNDRFFAVRPEGSVSTLKIQRTERGDSAVYLCASRGQGASTGELFFGEGSRLTVL.

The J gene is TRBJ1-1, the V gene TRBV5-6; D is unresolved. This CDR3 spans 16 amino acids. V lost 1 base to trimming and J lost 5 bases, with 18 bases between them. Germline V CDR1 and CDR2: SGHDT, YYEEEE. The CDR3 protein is CASSLWFLGEGTEAFF. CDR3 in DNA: TGTGCCAGCAGCTTGTGGTTTCTCGGGGAGGGAACTGAAGCTTTCTTT.

The CDR3 nucleotides read TGTGCCTGGAGTACAGGGGGCCCCGTCTATGGCTACACCTTC. Translated: CAWSTGGPVYGYTF. The V and J genes are TRBV30 and TRBJ1-2, with 9 bases matching TRBD1. This CDR3 contains 14 residues. J was trimmed by 4 bases and V by 2 bases; bases with no gene match: 5. Germline CDR1 is GTSNPN and CDR2 is SVGIG (reference sequence). The complete variable domain, with remaining parts taken from reference TRBV30 and TRBJ1-2, reads SQTIHQWPATLVQPVGSPLSLECTVEGTSNPNLYWYRQAAGRGLQLLFYSVGIGQISSEVPQNLSASRPQDRQFILSSKKLLLSDSGFYLCAWSTGGPVYGYTFGSGTRLTVV.

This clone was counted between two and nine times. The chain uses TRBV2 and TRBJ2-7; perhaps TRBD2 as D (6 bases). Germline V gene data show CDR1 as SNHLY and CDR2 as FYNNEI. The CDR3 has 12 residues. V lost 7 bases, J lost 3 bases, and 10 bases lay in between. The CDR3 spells CASNGGYYEQYF. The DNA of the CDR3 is TGTGCCAGCAATGGGGGGTACTACGAGCAGTACTTC.

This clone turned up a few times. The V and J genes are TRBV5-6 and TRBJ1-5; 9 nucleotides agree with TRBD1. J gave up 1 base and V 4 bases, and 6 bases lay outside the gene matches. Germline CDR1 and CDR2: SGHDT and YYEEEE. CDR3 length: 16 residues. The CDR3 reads CASSRGQGISNQPQHF. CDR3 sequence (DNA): TGTGCCAGCAGCCGTGGACAGGGGATAAGCAATCAGCCCCAGCATTTT.